This paragraph reports one T cell receptor (beta chain). Its antigen is not identified. This CDR3 comprises 16 residues. V lost 0 bases and J 0 bases, leaving 11 bases between the germline ends. Germline loops: CDR1 MNHEY, CDR2 SVGAGI. Profiled with immunoSEQ multiplex PCR; TCRdb holds only in-frame clones, not every one. Of about 20,000 clones listed, approximately 78% were seen once; the top ten hold roughly an eighth. Time point meaning: week 23, last vaccination. The content of each vaccine dose was 300 ug of mutant IDH1 20-mer peptide, and topical imiquimod accompanied it. The sample belongs to a study of a mutant IDH1 vaccine in newly diagnosed glioma. Overall study: Weeks 1, 3, 5, 7, 11, 15, 19 and 23 were when patients received their eight vaccinations. Commencement of vaccination occurred 4-6 weeks following radiotherapy alone, or concurrently with temozolomide cycles. Receipt of radiotherapy, temozolomide, or both preceded the study, and most received both. Averaging around 42 years of age, treated patients were about 60% male and roughly 38% female.

The clonotype was recovered from a young man with glioma. The sample here was PBMCs, taken from a glioma patient whose treatment included an IDH1 peptide vaccine. The chain has TRBV6-5 and TRBJ1-2; perhaps TRBD1 as D (5 bases). As DNA, the CDR3 is TGTGCCAGCAGTTACTCTGGGACGCTATCTAACTATGGCTACACCTTC. Its translation is CASSYSGTLSNYGYTF.